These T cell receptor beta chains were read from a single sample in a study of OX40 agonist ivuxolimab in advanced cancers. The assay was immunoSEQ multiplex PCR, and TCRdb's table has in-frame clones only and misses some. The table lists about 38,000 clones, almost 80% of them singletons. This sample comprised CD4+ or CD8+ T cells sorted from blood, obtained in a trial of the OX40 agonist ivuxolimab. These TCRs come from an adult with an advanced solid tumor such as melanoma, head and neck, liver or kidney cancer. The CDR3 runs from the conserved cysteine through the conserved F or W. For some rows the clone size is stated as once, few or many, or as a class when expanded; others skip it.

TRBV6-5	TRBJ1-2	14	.	CASSRQGANYGYTF
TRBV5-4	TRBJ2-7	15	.	CASSQAGTGSYEQYF
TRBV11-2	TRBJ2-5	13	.	CASSLGGQETQYF
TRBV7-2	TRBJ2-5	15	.	CASSFQWGNQETQYF
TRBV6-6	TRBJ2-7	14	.	CVSTQGTGLWEQYF
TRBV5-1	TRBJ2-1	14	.	CASSLLAVINEQFF
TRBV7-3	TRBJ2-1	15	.	CASSARTSGLNEQFF
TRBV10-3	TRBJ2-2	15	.	CAISPRTGGSGELFF
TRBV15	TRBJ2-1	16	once	CATSRGARGGMDEQFF
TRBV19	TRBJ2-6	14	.	CASSKDSGANVLTF
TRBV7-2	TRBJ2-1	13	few	CASSSASRIEQFF
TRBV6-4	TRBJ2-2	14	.	CASSVGANTGELFF
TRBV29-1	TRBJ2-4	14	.	CSVEARGGGNIQYF
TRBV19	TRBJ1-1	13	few	CASRPDRATEAFF
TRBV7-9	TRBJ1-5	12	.	CASSFGNQPQHF
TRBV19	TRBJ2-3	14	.	CASTTQTSTDTQYF